The present TCR beta chain was sequenced within a study of T-cell memory formation after mild COVID-19. Overall study findings and caveats: Clones that contracted from day 15 to 85 were balanced CD4/CD8, while later expanders leaned CD4+.

TCRdb passed the 5' RACE reads through MiXCR, listing each CDR3 protein once. The profile shows about 350,000 distinct CDR3 sequences, around an eighth of them singletons. CDR1 and CDR2 from the germline V gene are DFQATT and SNEGSKA (reference sequence). The CDR3 consists of 13 residues. Comments on this clonotype: Its antigen remains unknown.

Sequenced: PBMCs or a T cell subset sorted from them (not recorded which). J is TRBJ2-2 and V is TRBV20-1; 7 nucleotides agree with TRBD2. The origin of this receptor is a man younger than 35 who had mild COVID-19 (a few samples of this study predate the infection). Cell type and time point are not known. The CDR3 protein is CISLAANTGELFF. The CDR3 region has the DNA TGCATCAGTCTAGCGGCGAACACCGGGGAGCTGTTTTTT.